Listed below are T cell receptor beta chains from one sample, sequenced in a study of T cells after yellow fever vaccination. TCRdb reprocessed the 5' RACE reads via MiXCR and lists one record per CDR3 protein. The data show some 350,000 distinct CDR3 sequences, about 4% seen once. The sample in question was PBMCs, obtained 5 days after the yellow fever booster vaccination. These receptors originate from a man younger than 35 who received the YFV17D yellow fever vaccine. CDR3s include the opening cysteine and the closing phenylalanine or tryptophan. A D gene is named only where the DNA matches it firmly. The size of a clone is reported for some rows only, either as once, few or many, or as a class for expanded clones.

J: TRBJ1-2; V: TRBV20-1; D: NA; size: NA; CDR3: CSARVNLIHRDGYTF; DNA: TGCAGTGCTAGAGTCAACCTTATCCACCGGGATGGCTACACCTTC
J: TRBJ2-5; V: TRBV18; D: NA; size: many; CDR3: CASSPRVDETQYF; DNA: TGTGCCAGCTCACCGCGAGTGGACGAGACCCAGTACTTC
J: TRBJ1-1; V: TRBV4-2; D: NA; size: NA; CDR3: CASSPNGLNTEAFF; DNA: TGTGCCAGCAGCCCAAACGGGCTGAACACTGAAGCTTTCTTT
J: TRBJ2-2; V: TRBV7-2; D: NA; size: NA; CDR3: CASSLQANTGELFF; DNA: TGTGCCAGCAGCTTACAAGCGAACACCGGGGAGCTGTTTTTT
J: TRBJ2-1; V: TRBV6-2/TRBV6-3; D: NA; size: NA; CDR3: CASSYSRLPKYNEQFF; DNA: TGTGCCAGCAGTTACTCGAGGCTACCCAAATACAATGAGCAGTTCTTC
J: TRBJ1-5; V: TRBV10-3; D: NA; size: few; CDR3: CAIRDSKINQPQHF; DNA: TGTGCCATCAGGGACAGTAAAATCAATCAGCCCCAGCATTTT
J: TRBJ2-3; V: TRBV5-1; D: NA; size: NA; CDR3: CASRPAQITDTQYF; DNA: TGCGCCAGCAGACCGGCTCAGATCACAGATACGCAGTATTTT
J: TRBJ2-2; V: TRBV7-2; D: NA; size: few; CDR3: CASRDNGELFF; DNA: TGTGCCAGCAGGGATAACGGGGAGCTGTTTTTT
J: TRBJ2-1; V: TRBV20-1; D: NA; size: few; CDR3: CSWGKEYNEQFF; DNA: TGCAGTTGGGGAAAGGAATACAATGAGCAGTTCTTC
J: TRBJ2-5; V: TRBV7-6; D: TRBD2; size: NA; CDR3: CASSLGTGTTAETQYF; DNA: TGTGCCAGCAGCTTAGGTACCGGGACTACCGCTGAAACCCAGTACTTC
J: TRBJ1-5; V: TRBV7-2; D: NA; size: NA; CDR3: CASSFFGHLSNQPQHF; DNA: TGTGCCAGCAGCTTTTTCGGACACCTTAGCAATCAGCCCCAGCATTTT
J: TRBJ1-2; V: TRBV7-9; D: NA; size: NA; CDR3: CASSETGIANYGYTF; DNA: TGTGCCAGCAGCGAAACAGGTATAGCTAACTATGGCTACACCTTC
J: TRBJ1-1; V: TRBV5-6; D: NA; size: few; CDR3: CASVQGNEAFF; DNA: TGTGCCAGCGTGCAGGGAAATGAAGCTTTCTTT
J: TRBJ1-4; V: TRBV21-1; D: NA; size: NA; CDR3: CAPRRGYCEKLFF; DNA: TGTGCCCCACGGCGGGGGTACTGCGAAAAACTGTTTTTT
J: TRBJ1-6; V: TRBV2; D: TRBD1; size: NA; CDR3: CASSLRQGTSPLHF; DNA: TGTGCCAGCAGCCTGAGACAGGGGACTTCACCCCTCCACTTT
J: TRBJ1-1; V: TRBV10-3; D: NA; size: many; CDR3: CATQQSAGDTEAFF; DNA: TGTGCCACCCAACAATCGGCCGGAGACACTGAAGCTTTCTTT
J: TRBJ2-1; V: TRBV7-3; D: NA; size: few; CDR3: CASSSSRNEQFF; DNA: TGTGCCAGCAGCTCCTCCCGTAATGAGCAGTTCTTC
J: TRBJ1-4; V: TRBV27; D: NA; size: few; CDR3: CASSLLDGLTTNEKLFF; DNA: TGTGCCAGCAGTTTATTAGATGGGTTAACAACTAATGAAAAACTGTTTTTT
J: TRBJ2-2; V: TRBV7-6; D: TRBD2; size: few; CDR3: CASSPSGGLTGELFF; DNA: TGTGCCAGCAGCCCTAGCGGGGGGCTTACCGGGGAGCTGTTTTTT
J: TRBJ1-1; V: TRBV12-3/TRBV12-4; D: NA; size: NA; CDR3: CASKAGTEAFF; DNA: TGTGCCAGCAAAGCGGGCACTGAAGCTTTCTTT
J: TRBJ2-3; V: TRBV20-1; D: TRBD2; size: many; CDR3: CSAIVQAGSDTQYF; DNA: TGCAGTGCTATCGTCCAAGCGGGGTCAGATACGCAGTATTTT
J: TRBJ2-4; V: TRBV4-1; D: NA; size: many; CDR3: CASSQPPAKNIQYF; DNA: TGCGCCAGCAGCCAGCCTCCGGCCAAAAACATTCAGTACTTC
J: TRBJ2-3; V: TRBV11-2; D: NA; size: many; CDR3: CASTRGTDTQYF; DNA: TGTGCCAGCACCCGCGGGACAGATACGCAGTATTTT
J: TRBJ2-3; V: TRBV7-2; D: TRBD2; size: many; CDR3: CASSLGAGALTDTQYF; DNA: TGTGCCAGCAGCCTTGGAGCGGGGGCGCTCACAGATACGCAGTATTTT
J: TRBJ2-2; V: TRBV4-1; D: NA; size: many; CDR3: CASSQGAKNTGELFF; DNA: TGCGCCAGCAGCCAGGGGGCTAAGAACACCGGGGAGCTGTTTTTT
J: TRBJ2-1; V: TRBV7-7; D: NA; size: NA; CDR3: CASSRGLYNEQFF; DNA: TGTGCCAGCAGCCGTGGACTTTACAATGAGCAGTTCTTC
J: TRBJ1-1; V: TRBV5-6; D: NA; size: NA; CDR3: CASSFYRVGAGTEAFF; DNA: TGTGCCAGCAGCTTTTACAGGGTGGGTGCGGGCACTGAAGCTTTCTTT
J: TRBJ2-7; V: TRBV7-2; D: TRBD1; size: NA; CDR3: CASSWTGDSYEQYF; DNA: TGTGCCAGCAGCTGGACAGGGGATTCCTACGAGCAGTACTTC
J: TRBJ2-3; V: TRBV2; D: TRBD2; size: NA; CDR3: CASSGLAGGNTDTQYF; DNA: TGTGCCAGCAGTGGGCTAGCGGGGGGGAACACAGATACGCAGTATTTT
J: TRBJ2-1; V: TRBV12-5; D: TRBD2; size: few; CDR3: CASGLLAGGGEQFF; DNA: TGTGCTAGTGGTTTGCTAGCGGGGGGAGGTGAGCAGTTCTTC
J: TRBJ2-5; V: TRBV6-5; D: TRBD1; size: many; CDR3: CASSSTGGRETQYF; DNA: TGTGCCAGCAGTTCTACAGGGGGTAGAGAGACCCAGTACTTC